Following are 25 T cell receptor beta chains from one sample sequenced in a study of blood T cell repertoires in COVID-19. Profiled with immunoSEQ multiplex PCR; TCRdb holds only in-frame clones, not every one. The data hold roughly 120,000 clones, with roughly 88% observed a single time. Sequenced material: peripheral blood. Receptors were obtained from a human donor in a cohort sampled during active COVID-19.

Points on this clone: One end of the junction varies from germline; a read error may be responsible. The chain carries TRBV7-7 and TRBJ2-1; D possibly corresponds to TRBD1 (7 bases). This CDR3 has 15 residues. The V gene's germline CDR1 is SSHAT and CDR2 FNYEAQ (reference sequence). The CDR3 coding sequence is TGTGCTAGCAGCTTAGGGCAGGGGGGACTCAATGAGCAGTTCTTC. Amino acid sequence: CASSLGQGGLNEQFF.

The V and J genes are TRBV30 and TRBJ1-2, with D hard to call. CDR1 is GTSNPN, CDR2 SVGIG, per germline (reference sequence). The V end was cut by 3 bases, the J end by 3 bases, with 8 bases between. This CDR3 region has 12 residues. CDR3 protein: CAWRGQYYGYTF. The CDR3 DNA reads TGTGCCTGGAGGGGCCAGTACTATGGCTACACCTTC.

CDR3 bases: TGTGCCAGCAGCTTGGGACAGGGGAATTCACCCCTCCACTTT. Translated, it gives CASSLGQGNSPLHF. The chain has TRBV5-6 and TRBJ1-6, with 8 bases matching TRBD1. From germline, CDR1 is SGHDT and CDR2 YYEEEE. Germline trimming cut 0 bases from V and 7 bases from J; bases unmatched to any gene: 0. The CDR3 loop spans 14 amino acids.

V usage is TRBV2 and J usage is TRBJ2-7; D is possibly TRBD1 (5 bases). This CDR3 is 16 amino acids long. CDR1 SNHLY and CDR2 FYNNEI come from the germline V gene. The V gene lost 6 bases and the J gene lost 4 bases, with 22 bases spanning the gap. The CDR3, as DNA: TGTGCCAGCAGCGACCCCTTTGGGGCGGCTGGGTACGAGCAGTACTTC. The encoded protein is CASSDPFGAAGYEQYF.

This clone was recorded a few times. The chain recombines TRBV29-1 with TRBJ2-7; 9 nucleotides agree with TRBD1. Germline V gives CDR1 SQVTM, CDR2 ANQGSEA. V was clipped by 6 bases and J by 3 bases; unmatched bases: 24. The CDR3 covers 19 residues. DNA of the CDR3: TGCAGCGTCTGCACCCTTGAGGGGGACAGGGATCTATGGGGCTACGAGCAGTACTTC. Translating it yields CSVCTLEGDRDLWGYEQYF.

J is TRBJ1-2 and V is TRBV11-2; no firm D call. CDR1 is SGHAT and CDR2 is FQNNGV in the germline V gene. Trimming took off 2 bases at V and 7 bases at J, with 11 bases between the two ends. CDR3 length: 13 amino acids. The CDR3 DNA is TGTGCCAGCAGCTTAATTAGGGAGGGTGGCTACACCTTC. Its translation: CASSLIREGGYTF.

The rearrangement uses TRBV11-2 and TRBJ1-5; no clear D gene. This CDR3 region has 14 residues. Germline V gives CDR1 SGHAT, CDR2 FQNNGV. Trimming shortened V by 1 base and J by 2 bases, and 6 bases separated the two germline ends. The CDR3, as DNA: TGTGCCAGCAGCTTAGTTCCAGGCAATCAGCCCCAGCATTTT. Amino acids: CASSLVPGNQPQHF.

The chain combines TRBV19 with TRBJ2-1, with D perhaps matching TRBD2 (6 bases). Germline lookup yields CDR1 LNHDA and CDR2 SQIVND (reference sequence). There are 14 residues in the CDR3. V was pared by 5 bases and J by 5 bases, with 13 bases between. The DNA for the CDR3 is TGTGCCAGTAGTGACCGGGACTTGAACAATGAGCAGTTCTTC. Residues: CASSDRDLNNEQFF.

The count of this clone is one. The CDR3 bases are TGTGCCAGCAGCTTAGGAGGCGGGAACTTTAATTCACCCCTCCACTTT. Translating gives CASSLGGGNFNSPLHF. The genes are TRBV11-3 and TRBJ1-6; D not certain. Looked up from germline, CDR1 is SGHNT and CDR2 is YENEEA. This CDR3 contains 16 residues. Between the trimmed V and J ends, which lost 1 base and 6 bases, there was a span of 13 bases.

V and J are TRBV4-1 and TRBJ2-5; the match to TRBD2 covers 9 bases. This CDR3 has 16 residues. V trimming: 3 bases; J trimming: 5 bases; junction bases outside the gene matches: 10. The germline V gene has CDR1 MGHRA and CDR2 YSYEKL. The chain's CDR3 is CASSQAGLATWETQYF. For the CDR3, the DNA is TGCGCCAGCAGCCAGGCGGGACTAGCTACATGGGAGACCCAGTACTTC.

The CDR3: CASSLGINRETYEQYF. CDR3 DNA: TGTGCCAGCAGCCTAGGTATCAACCGGGAGACCTACGAGCAGTACTTC. V usage is TRBV11-2 and J usage is TRBJ2-7; a weak D match, TRBD2 (6 bases). This CDR3 has 16 residues. Germline CDR1 is SGHAT and CDR2 is FQNNGV. V lost 5 bases and J lost 2, with 19 bases in between.

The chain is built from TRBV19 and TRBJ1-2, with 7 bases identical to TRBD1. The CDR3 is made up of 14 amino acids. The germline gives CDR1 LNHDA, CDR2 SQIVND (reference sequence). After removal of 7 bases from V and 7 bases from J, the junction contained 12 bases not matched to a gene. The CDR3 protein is CASTQGQYLGGYTF. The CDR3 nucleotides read TGTGCCAGTACCCAGGGACAGTATCTAGGTGGCTACACCTTC. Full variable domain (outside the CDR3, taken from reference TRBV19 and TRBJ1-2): DGGITQSPKYLFRKEGQNVTLSCEQNLNHDAMYWYRQDPGQGLRLIYYSQIVNDFQKGDIAEGYSVSREKKESFPLTVTSAQKNPTAFYLCASTQGQYLGGYTFGSGTRLTVV.

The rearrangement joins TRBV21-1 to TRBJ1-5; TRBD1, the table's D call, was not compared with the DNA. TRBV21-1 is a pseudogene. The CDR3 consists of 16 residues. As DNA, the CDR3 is TGTGCCAGCAAAAGGACAGGCGAACTTAGCAATCAGCCCCAGCATTTT. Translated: CASKRTGELSNQPQHF.

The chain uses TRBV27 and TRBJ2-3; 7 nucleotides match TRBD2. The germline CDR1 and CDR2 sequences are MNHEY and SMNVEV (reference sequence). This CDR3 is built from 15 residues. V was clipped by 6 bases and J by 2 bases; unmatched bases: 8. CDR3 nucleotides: TGTGCCAGCAGGCTCGGAGCGGGGACCACAGATACGCAGTATTTT. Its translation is CASRLGAGTTDTQYF.

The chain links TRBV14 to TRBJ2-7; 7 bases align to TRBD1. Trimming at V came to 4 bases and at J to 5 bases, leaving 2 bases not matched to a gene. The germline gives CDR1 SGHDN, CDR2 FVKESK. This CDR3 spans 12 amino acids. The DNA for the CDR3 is TGTGCCAGCAGCCGACAGGGCCACGAGCAGTACTTC. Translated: CASSRQGHEQYF.

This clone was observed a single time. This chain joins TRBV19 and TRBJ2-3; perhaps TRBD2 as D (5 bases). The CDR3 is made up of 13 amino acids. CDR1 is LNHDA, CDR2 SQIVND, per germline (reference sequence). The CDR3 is CASGFTGTDTQYF. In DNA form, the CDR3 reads TGTGCATCCGGGTTTACGGGAACAGATACGCAGTATTTT.

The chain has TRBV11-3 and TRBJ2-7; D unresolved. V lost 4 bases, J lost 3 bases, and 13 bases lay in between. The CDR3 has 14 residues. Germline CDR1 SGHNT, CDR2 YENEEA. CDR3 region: CASSSSGSYYEQYF. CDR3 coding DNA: TGTGCCAGCAGCTCCTCCGGGTCCTACTACGAGCAGTACTTC.

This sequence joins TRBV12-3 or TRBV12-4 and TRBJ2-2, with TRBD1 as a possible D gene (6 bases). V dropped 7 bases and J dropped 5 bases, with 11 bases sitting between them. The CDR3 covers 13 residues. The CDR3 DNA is TGTGCCAGCAAGGCCCAGGGGACCGGGGAGCTGTTTTTT. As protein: CASKAQGTGELFF.

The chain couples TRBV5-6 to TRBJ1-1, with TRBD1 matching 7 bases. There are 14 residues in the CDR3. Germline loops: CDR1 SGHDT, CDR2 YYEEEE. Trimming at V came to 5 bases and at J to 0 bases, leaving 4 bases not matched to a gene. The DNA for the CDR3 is TGTGCCAGCAGGTCCGGGACAGTGAACACTGAAGCTTTCTTT. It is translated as CASRSGTVNTEAFF.

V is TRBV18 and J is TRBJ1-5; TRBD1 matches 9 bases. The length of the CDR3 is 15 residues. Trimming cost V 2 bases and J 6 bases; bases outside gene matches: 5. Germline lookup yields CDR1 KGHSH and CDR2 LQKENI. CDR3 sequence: CASSPSTGGRQPQHF. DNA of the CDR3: TGTGCCAGCTCACCATCCACAGGGGGCCGTCAGCCCCAGCATTTT. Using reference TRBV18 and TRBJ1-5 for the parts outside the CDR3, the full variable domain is NAGVMQNPRHLVRRRGQEARLRCSPMKGHSHVYWYRQLPEEGLKFMVYLQKENIIDESGMPKERFSAEFPKEGPSILRIQQVVRGDSAAYFCASSPSTGGRQPQHFGDGTRLSIL.

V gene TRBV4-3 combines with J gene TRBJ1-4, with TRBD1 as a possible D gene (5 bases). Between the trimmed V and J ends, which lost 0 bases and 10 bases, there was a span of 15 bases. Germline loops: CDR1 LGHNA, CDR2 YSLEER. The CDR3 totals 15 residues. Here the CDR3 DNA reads TGCGCCAGCAGCCAAGAAAGGGGCAACTTTGGAAAACTGTTTTTT. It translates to CASSQERGNFGKLFF.

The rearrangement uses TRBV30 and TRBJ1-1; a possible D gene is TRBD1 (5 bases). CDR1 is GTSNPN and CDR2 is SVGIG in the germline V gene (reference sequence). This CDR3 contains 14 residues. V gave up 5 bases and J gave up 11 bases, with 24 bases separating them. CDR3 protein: CAWGGEQGFRSAFF. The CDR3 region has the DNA TGTGCCTGGGGGGGGGAGCAGGGATTTCGTTCGGCTTTCTTT.

The CDR3 nucleotides are TGTGCCAGCAGCTTAATTAGCGGGCCGACGGAGCAGTACTTC. Its protein product is CASSLISGPTEQYF. The genes are TRBV5-6 and TRBJ2-7, with 7 nucleotides matching TRBD2. Germline CDR1 and CDR2: SGHDT and YYEEEE. J lost 7 bases, V lost 2 bases, and 9 bases had no gene match. The CDR3 is 14 amino acids.

CDR3 coding DNA: TGCGCCAGCAGTGAAGGCCGACTAGCGGGAGTTCGGTGGCCCGGGGAGCTGTTTTTT. Translated, it gives CASSEGRLAGVRWPGELFF. The V gene is TRBV10-1, the J gene TRBJ2-2; 12 nucleotides align to TRBD2. This CDR3 is 19 amino acids long. Germline-derived CDR1 and CDR2 are WNHNN and SYGVQD (reference sequence). Trimming at V came to 3 bases and at J to 6 bases, leaving 14 bases not matched to a gene.

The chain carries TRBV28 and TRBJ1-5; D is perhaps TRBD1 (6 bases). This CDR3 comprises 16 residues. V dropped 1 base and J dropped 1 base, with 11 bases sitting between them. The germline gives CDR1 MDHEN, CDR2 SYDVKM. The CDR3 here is CASSLLSRGSNQPQHF. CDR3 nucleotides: TGTGCCAGCAGTTTATTGTCCAGGGGAAGCAATCAGCCCCAGCATTTT.